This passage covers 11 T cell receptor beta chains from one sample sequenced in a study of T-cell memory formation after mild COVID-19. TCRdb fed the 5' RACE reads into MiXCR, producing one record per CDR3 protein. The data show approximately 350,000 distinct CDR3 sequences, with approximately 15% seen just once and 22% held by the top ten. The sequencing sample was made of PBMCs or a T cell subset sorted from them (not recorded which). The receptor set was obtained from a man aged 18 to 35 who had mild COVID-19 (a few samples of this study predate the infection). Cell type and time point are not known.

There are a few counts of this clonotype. CDR3 coding DNA: TGTGCCAGCAATGTACACACTGAAGCTTTCTTT. Translating gives CASNVHTEAFF. This chain links TRBV2 with TRBJ1-1; D is undetermined. CDR1 is SNHLY, CDR2 FYNNEI, per germline. Trimming cost V 7 bases and J 3 bases, with 6 bases left between them. There are 11 residues in the CDR3. Looking up the rest from reference TRBV2 and TRBJ1-1 gives the full variable domain: EPEVTQTPSHQVTQMGQEVILRCVPISNHLYFYWYRQILGQKVEFLVSFYNNEISEKSEIFDDQFSVERPDGSNFTLKIRSTKLEDSAMYFCASNVHTEAFFGQGTRLTVV.

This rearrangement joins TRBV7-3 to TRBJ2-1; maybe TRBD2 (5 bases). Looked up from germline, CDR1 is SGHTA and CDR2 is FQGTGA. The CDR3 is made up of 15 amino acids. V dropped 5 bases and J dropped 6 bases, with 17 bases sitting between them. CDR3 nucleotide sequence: TGTGCCAGCAGCCCGGAGGCCGGATACGGCAATGAGCAGTTCTTC. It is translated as CASSPEAGYGNEQFF.

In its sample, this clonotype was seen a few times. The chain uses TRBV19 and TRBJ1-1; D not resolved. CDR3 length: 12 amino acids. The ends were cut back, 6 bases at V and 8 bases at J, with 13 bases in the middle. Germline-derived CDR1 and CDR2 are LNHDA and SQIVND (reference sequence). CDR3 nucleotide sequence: TGTGCCAGTAGGTCGCCAGCTTTCGAAGCTTTCTTT. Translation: CASRSPAFEAFF.

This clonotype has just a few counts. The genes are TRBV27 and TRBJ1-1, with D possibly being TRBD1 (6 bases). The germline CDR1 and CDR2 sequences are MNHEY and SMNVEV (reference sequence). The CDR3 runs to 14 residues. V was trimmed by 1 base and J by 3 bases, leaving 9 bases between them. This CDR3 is CASSLYRDDTEAFF. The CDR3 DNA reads TGTGCCAGCAGTTTATACAGGGATGACACTGAAGCTTTCTTT.

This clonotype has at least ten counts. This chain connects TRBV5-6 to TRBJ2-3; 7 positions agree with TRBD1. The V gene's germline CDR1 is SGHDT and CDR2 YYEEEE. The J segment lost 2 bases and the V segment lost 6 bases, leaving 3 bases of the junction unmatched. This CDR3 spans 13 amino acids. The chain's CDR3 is CASTGGYTDTQYF. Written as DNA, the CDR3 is TGTGCCAGCACAGGGGGTTACACAGATACGCAGTATTTT.

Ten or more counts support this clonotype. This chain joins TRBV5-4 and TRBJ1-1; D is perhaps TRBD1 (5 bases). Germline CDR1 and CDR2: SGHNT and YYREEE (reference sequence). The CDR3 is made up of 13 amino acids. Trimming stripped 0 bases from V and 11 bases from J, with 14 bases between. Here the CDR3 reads CASSLGGSGRAFF. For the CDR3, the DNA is TGTGCCAGCAGCTTGGGGGGGTCCGGCCGGGCTTTCTTT.

CDR3 region: CSVELAGVLNEQFF. Here the CDR3 DNA reads TGCAGCGTCGAACTAGCGGGGGTACTCAATGAGCAGTTCTTC. The chain employs TRBV29-1 and TRBJ2-1; the match to TRBD2 covers 11 bases. The ends lost 6 bases at V and 6 bases at J; junction bases unmatched: 7. CDR1 and CDR2 from the germline V gene are SQVTM and ANQGSEA. This CDR3 has 14 amino acids.

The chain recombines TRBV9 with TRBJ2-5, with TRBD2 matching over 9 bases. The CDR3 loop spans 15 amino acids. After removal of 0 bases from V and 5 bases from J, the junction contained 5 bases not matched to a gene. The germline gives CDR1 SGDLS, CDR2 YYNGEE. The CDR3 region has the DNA TGTGCCAGCAGCGTAGGCGGGGGGGCCGCGGAGACCCAGTACTTC. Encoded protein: CASSVGGGAAETQYF.

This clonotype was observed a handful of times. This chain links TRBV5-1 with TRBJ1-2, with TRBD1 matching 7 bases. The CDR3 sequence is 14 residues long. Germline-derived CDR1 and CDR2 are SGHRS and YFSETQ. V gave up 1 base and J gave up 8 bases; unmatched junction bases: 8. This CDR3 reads CASSLRGTVDGYTF. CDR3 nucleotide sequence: TGCGCCAGCAGCTTGCGAGGGACAGTTGACGGCTACACCTTC.

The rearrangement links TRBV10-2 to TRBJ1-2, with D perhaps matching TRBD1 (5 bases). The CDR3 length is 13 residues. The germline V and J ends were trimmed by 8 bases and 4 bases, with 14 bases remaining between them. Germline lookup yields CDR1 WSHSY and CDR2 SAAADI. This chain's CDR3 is CASGPLDSYGYTF. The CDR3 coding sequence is TGCGCCAGCGGCCCTCTTGACAGCTATGGCTACACCTTC.

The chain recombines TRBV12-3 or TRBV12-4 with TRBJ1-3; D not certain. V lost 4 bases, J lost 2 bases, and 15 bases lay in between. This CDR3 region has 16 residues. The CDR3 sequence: CASSSTLDRAGNTIYF. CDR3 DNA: TGTGCCAGCAGTTCCACTTTGGACCGGGCTGGAAACACCATATATTTT.